The sequence of this T cell receptor (beta chain) was determined in a study of cytomegalovirus exposure and HLA in healthy donors (dated by TCRdb to between 2016 and 2019). Background on the whole study: An earlier analysis of about 530 of the donors reported about 300 Gb of sequence data and around 100 million unique TCR beta sequences obtained from approximately 180 million T cells. About 300 gigabases of sequencing data and approximately 80 million unique TCR sequences were included in an early release covering about 700 HLA-typed donors. Among the roughly 400 genotyped donors, more than 70% belonged to the genetic ancestry cluster associated with self-reported Caucasian donors. The study aimed to test whether cataloging public T cell receptors could reveal signatures of past pathogen exposure. The study used immunosequencing to profile the T cell repertoires of more than 650 subjects and linked those repertoires to cytomegalovirus serostatus. Along with the roughly 700-subject first cohort, a separate validation cohort of around 120 different subjects was used. To predict cytomegalovirus infection status, the study brought together high-throughput TCR immunosequencing, statistical association of individual TCRs with disease status, and machine learning. In a later analysis, previously published TCR beta repertoires from about 640 donors were re-analyzed and high-resolution HLA genotyping was added so that TCR occurrence patterns could be studied. The later analysis used no new phenotypic data to find candidate immune exposures, relying instead on TCR beta sequences and their occurrence across donors. To decide whether each TCR beta V gene segment behaved as functional or pseudogenic, an earlier analysis of some 600 of the donors relied on high-throughput TCR beta sequencing. Donor age, sex, ethnicity and CMV serostatus were compiled together with the repertoire data. A later genetic analysis used genome-wide SNP genotypes for about three fifths of the 666 donors, treating that subset as a discovery cohort. All discovery cohort repertoires had been generated using a single sequencing platform. HLA typing covered class I and class II loci at four-digit resolution. Typing coverage varied by locus: about 620-630 donors for A, B, C, DRB1 and DQB1; 500 to 550 for DQA1; around 610 for DPA1; approximately 490 for DPB1. Four to six DR-DQ haplotypes were handled as single units for association and clustering, since linkage in the cohort was strong. On average, approximately 250,000 unique TCR beta nucleotide sequences were sequenced per donor among about 400 genotyped donors of the cohort, with roughly 19% of those sequences being non-productive.

In regard to this clone: Its antigen has not been determined. No much larger clone exists at a distance of one base, and base qualities are not known.

Germline trimming amounts to 5 bases on V and 4 bases on J, with 9 as the count of junction bases outside the gene matches. Inclusive of the bounding cysteine and phenylalanine, the CDR3 is 16 residues long. Just the 48-base CDR3 DNA is kept, in frame starting at base 1. Looking up the germline V gene yields CDR1 SGHVS and CDR2 FNYEAQ. The cohort was made up of several hundred healthy bone marrow donors. At the time of sampling, every cohort member was nominally healthy, though immune exposures that went unrecorded were likely present. The donor was CMV seronegative and was included in the group of 352 seronegative cohort members. Each donor provided a peripheral blood sample, and peripheral blood mononuclear cells were used for TCR beta sequencing. Genomic DNA was extracted from the blood cell samples with the Qiagen DNeasy Blood Extraction Kit. Libraries were prepared through the immunoSEQ multiplex PCR assay. A mixture of 60 forward primers for TCR Vbeta segments and 13 reverse primers for TCR Jbeta segments was used in the multiplex PCR. The CDR3 region of rearranged TCR beta genes was amplified from genomic DNA by a multiplex PCR assay. On the Illumina HiSeq System, the amplified TCR beta libraries were sequenced as 87-base-pair reads. The study's own analysis went as follows. Across the 640 or so repertoires, a later analysis counted 78 million or so unique TCR beta chains, roughly 11 million of which were shared by at least two donors. Raw reads were error-corrected and collapsed into unique sequences by a nearest-neighbor algorithm in which closely related sequences were merged to remove PCR and sequencing errors. V, D and J gene segments were assigned by aligning CDR3 sequences to IMGT reference sequences. For a sequence to be retained, a match of at least six nucleotides was required to both a V gene segment and a J gene segment. A rearrangement was called productive if the CDR3 had no stop codons and remained in frame with V and J, and every other rearrangement was called non-productive. Following IMGT convention, CDR3 was defined as the stretch from the second conserved V-encoded cysteine up to the conserved J-encoded phenylalanine. The earlier analysis of fewer than 700 of the donors excluded sequences that lacked an unambiguous match to a single V gene segment. In an earlier analysis of a few hundred of the donors, V segments were called functional above 56.7% productive rearrangements and were called segregating when the between-donor standard deviation exceeded 5%. A statistical classification framework was built for diagnosing cytomegalovirus status from the catalog of TCR beta chain sequences. V and J gene assignment, in a later analysis, came from comparing TCR nucleotide sequences with IMGT/GENE-DB human TR gene sequences. The TCRdist pipeline was used in a later analysis to assign CDR3 sequences and most-parsimonious VDJ recombination scenarios. A later analysis defined each TCR beta chain by its CDR3 amino acid sequence plus V-gene family, and excluded reads lacking a unique V-gene family. To address suspected cross-contamination and a sequencing artifact, a later analysis removed 592 highly shared, low-generation-probability nucleotide sequences. In a later analysis, a clonal expansion index was calculated for each public chain from normalized within-repertoire ranks of inferred template counts. Generation probabilities in a later analysis came from a VDJ recombination model fitted to out-of-frame rearrangements, and those results were checked against IGoR. In a later analysis, hypergeometric tests were used to score TCR-TCR, TCR-HLA and TCR-CMV co-occurrence, with a repertoire-size bias correction applied to TCR pairs. A later analysis estimated false discovery rates by permuting HLA or CMV assignments 20 times. A later analysis grouped co-occurring TCRs with DBSCAN, adding TCRdist sequence similarity when clustering within HLA-allele-positive subsets. For co-occurrence clustering, repertoires with fewer than 30,000 or more than 120,000 public chains were excluded, along with roughly 5 repertoires with anomalous nucleotide sharing. This is the immuneACCESS table as TCRdb keeps it, with only in-frame sequences that have V and J called. A part of the clones is gone; compared with another copy, unresolved V genes explain less than half, and the rest is unexplained. The DNA was the basis for D and trimming; V, J and clone size are from that table. A total of 140,000 to 150,000 clones appear in this sample, roughly 80% of them only once. The top ten hold 2% to 3% of the sample.

What the authors observed across the whole study: At a false discovery rate of 0.05, a later analysis linked 15,000 to 20,000 TCR beta sequences to specific HLA alleles. A cluster of highly shared sequence variants was judged likely to be a technical artifact of the sequencing pipeline. In a later genetic analysis, a missense DCLRE1C variant was associated with V-gene and J-gene trimming of TCR beta chains, and the association was replicated in an independent cohort. A later analysis found that HLA-associated TCR beta chains were more clonally expanded and had lower generation probabilities than equally common non-associated chains. Linkage disequilibrium might explain the correlated functional status among segregating V segments, but an unknown experimental factor could not be excluded. Because some donors lacked HLA typing at each locus, the association tests relied only on the typed subset. Sequencing depth was assumed to be roughly uniform across donors in the presence/absence analyses, though that assumption may not hold. Several of the top co-occurrence clusters appeared to be linked to parvovirus B19, influenza, CMV and Epstein-Barr virus, according to a later analysis. Most CMV-associated TCR beta chains appeared to be HLA-restricted in a later analysis, and the HLA associations seemed to be driven largely by CMV exposure. In vitro tests confirmed that a few of the cytomegalovirus-associated TCR beta chains recognize cytomegalovirus antigens. According to a later analysis, TCR association rates differed among HLA loci, with DRB1 alleles showing the most associated TCRs and HLA-C alleles showing the fewest. Compared with the approximately 670-donor mean, donors in an Asian-associated ancestry cluster had fewer N-insertions in productive TCRs, according to a later genetic analysis. The earlier analysis of 587 of the donors excluded over 15 rarely observed V segments, including chromosome 9 orphons, because counts were too low. A further reported finding was that TCR beta sequences accurately predicted the HLA-A and HLA-B alleles for most subjects in the first cohort. The study gave a list of 150 to 200 TCR beta chains associated with cytomegalovirus. Cytomegalovirus status was reported to be diagnosed by the classifier with high specificity and sensitivity in both the original and validation cohorts. While some public TCRs were present in many individuals, most TCR sequences turned up only very rarely across donors. Broadly in line with IMGT annotations, most TCR beta V segments showed up in productive rearrangements about 87% or about 30% of the time in an earlier analysis of around 550 of the donors. Assigning TCR associations to individual alleles was difficult when HLA alleles, especially DR and DQ, strongly co-occurred. Some IMGT-functional V segments, including TRBV6-2 and TRBV6-3, could not be told apart with the 87-base-pair reads, so those segments were excluded. For the cohort, immune exposure information was limited to CMV serostatus. The authors suggested that the approach could potentially be extended to other disease states and immunological phenotypes. In this cohort, only TCR beta chains were sequenced, and detectable features were limited by the absence of alpha or paired-chain data.

The chain joins TRBV7-6 to TRBJ2-3; 10 middle bases align to TRBD2. Material: PBMCs. The clonotype originates from a boy aged 2-9 years in good health and CMV-seronegative. The CDR3 region reads CASSLSTGTSADTQYF. The DNA reads as follows: TGTGCCAGCAGCCTAAGTACCGGGACTAGCGCAGATACGCAGTATTTT.